This record concerns one TCR beta chain sequence. What it recognizes is unknown. Molecular barcoding with unique molecular identifiers was used for the TCRbeta library. Each CDR3 protein is one row after TCRdb ran MiXCR on the PCR reads. The data hold approximately 980,000 distinct CDR3 sequences, with less than 30% observed a single time. The entry originates in a study of T-cell reconstitution after alpha-beta-depleted transplantation in children. Trimming cost V 0 bases and J 5 bases; bases outside gene matches: 5. CDR3 length: 14 residues. The V gene's germline CDR1 is DFQATT and CDR2 SNEGSKA (reference sequence). Findings and limits, study-wide: Fresh T-cell production supplied most of the T-cell counts and diversity seen one year after transplant. Alpha-beta T cells about two months after transplant reportedly derived from several hundred expanded graft clones.

The sequence derives from a boy younger than two who had a stem cell transplant for SCID, so the T cells may come from the graft donor. Sequenced here: PBMCs, mostly from graft donor cells, sampled 360 days after TCRalphabeta/CD19-depleted stem cell transplant. The chain uses TRBV20-1 and TRBJ2-5; 8 positions match TRBD1. The DNA of the CDR3 is TGCAGTGCTAGAGAAGACAGGGGCTGGGAGACCCAGTACTTC. Translated: CSAREDRGWETQYF.